The clone carrying this T cell receptor beta chain was recorded only once. The record originates from a study of cytomegalovirus exposure and HLA in healthy donors. The CDR3 spans 16 residues. CDR1 and CDR2 (germline): SNHLY, FYNNEI. V dropped 6 bases and J dropped 0; count of bases not matched to a gene: 10. It was with 60 Vbeta and 13 Jbeta primers that the PCR ran. TCRdb's table, derived via immunoSEQ multiplex PCR, lists solely in-frame clones and lacks some. The sample has approximately 150,000 clones, more than 60% seen once. This TCR was recovered from a man aged 40-55 years in good health and CMV-seronegative. V is TRBV2 and J is TRBJ1-1, with 7 bases matching TRBD1. The sample taken for sequencing was PBMCs. CDR3 sequence reads: CASRDRGGGVNTEAFF. The DNA of the CDR3 is TGTGCCAGCAGGGATCGAGGGGGCGGGGTGAACACTGAAGCTTTCTTT.